This TCR beta chain originates from a study of patients and donors after allogeneic stem cell transplantation. The sample holds one count of this clonotype. TCRdb reanalysed the RT-PCR reads using MiXCR and keeps one entry per CDR3 protein. Seen here are hundreds of thousands of distinct CDR3 sequences, roughly 16% observed once, and the top ten hold 7.2%. Sequenced input: blood, either unsorted or a sorted T cell fraction (not recorded which). The receptor comes from a human donor who was either an allogeneic HSCT recipient or a stem cell or donor lymphocyte infusion donor (not recorded which). It is not recorded whose cells these are; they may come from a transplant donor.

CDR3 nucleotides: TGTGCCAGCAGCTCGTATAGACCAGGGGTACCGGGGCAGTTCTTC. This sequence encodes CASSSYRPGVPGQFF. The chain employs TRBV5-6 and TRBJ2-1, with D maybe TRBD1 (6 bases). The germline V gene encodes CDR1 SGHDT and CDR2 YYEEEE. V gave up 3 bases and J gave up 12 bases, with 22 bases separating them. The length of the CDR3 is 15 residues.